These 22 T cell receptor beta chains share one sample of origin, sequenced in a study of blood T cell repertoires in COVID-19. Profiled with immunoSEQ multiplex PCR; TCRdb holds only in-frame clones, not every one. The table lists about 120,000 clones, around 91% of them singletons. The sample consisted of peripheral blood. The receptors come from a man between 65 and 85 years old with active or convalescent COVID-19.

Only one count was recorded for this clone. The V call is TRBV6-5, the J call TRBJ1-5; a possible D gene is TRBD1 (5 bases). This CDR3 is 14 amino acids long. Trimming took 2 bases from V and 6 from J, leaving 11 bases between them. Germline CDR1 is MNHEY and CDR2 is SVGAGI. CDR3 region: CASSYGRGGQPQHF. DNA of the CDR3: TGTGCCAGCAGTTACGGGAGGGGCGGTCAGCCCCAGCATTTT.

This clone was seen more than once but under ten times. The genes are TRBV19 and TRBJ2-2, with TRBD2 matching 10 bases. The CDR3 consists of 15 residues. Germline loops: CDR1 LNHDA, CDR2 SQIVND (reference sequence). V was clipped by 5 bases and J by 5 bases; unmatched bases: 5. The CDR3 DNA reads TGTGCCAGTAGTCCGAGCGGGAGGGGGACCGGGGAGCTGTTTTTT. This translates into CASSPSGRGTGELFF. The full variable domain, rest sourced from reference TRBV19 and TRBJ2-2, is DGGITQSPKYLFRKEGQNVTLSCEQNLNHDAMYWYRQDPGQGLRLIYYSQIVNDFQKGDIAEGYSVSREKKESFPLTVTSAQKNPTAFYLCASSPSGRGTGELFFGEGSRLTVL.

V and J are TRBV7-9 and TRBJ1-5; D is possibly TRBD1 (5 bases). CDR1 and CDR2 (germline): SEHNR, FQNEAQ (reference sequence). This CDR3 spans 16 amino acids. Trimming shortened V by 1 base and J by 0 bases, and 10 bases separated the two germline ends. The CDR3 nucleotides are TGTGCCAGCAGCTTAGGGGGCGGACATAGCAATCAGCCCCAGCATTTT. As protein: CASSLGGGHSNQPQHF. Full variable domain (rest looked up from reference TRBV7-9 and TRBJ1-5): DTGVSQNPRHKITKRGQNVTFRCDPISEHNRLYWYRQTLGQGPEFLTYFQNEAQLEKSRLLSDRFSAERPKGSFSTLEIQRTEQGDSAMYLCASSLGGGHSNQPQHFGDGTRLSIL.

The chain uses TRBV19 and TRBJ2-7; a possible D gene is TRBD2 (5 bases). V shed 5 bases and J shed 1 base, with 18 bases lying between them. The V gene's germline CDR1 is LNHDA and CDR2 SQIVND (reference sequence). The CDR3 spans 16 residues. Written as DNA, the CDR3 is TGTGCCAGTAGTCCCTTAGGGAGAACGGGGTCCTACGAGCAGTACTTC. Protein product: CASSPLGRTGSYEQYF.

The CDR3 nucleotides are TGCGCCAGCAGCTTGCAGGGGGAAGAGACCCAGTACTTC. It encodes CASSLQGEETQYF. The chain uses TRBV5-1 and TRBJ2-5; 7 bases agree with TRBD1. CDR3 length: 13 residues. Losses at the gene ends were 1 base for V and 3 bases for J; bases not matched to a gene: 0. Germline-derived CDR1 and CDR2 are SGHRS and YFSETQ.

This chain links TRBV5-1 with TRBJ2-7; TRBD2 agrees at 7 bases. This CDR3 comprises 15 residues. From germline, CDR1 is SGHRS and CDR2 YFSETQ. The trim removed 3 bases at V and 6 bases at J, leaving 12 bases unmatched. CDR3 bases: TGCGCCAGCAGCTCTGGGGGGGACGCGGGGCGCGAGCAGTACTTC. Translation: CASSSGGDAGREQYF.

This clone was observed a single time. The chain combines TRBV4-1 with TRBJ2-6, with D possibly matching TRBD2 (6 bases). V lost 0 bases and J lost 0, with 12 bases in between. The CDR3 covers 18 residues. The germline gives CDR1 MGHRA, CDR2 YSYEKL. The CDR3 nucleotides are TGCGCCAGCAGCCAAGATAGACAGACTAGCTCTGGGGCCAACGTCCTGACTTTC. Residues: CASSQDRQTSSGANVLTF.

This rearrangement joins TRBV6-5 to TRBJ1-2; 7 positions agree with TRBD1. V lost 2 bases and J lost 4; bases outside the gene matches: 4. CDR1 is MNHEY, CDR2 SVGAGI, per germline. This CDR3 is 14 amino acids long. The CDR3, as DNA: TGTGCCAGCAGTTACCGACAGGGCGTCTATGGCTACACCTTC. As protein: CASSYRQGVYGYTF.

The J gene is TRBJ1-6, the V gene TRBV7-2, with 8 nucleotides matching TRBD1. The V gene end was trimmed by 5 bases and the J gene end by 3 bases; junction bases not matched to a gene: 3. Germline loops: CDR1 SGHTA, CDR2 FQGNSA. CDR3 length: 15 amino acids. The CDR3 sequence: CASSPGTGYNSPLHF. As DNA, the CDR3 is TGTGCCAGCAGCCCGGGGACAGGCTATAATTCACCCCTCCACTTT.

The CDR3 DNA sequence: TGTGCTAGTGGTTTGGCCCCGACAGATACGCAGTATTTT. It translates to CASGLAPTDTQYF. This rearrangement joins TRBV12-5 to TRBJ2-3; D gene ambiguous. CDR3 length equals 13 residues. The ends were cut back, 1 base at V and 3 bases at J, with 5 bases in the middle. Germline V CDR1 and CDR2: LGHNT, FRNRAP.

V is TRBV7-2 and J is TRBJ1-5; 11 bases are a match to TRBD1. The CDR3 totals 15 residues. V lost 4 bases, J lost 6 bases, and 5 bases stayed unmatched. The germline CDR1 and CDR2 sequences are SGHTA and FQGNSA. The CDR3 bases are TGTGCCAGCAGCTGGACAGGGGGCGCGGGTCAGCCCCAGCATTTT. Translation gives CASSWTGGAGQPQHF.

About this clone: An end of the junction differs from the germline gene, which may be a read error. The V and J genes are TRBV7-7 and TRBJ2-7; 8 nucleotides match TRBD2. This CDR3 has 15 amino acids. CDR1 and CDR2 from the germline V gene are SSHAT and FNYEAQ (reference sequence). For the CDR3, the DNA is TGTGCTAGCAGCCCCGGGGGGGTTCAGGACTACGAGCAGTACTTC. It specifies CASSPGGVQDYEQYF.

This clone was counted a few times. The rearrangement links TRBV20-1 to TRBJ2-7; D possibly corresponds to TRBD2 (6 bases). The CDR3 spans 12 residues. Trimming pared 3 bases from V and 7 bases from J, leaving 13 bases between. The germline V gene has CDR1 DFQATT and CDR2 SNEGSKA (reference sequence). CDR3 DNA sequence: TGCAGTGCTAGTCCCAACGCGGGAGAGCAGTACTTC. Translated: CSASPNAGEQYF.

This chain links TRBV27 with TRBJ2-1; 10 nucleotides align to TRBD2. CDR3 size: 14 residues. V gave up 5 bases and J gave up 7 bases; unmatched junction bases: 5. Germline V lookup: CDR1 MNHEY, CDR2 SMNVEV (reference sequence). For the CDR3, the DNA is TGTGCCAGCAGTGCCGGACTAGCGGTGAATGAGCAGTTCTTC. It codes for CASSAGLAVNEQFF.

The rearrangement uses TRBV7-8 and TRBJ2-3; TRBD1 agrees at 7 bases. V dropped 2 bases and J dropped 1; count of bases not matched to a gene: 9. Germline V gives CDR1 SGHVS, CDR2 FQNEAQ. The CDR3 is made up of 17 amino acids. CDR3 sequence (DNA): TGTGCCAGCAGCTTAACCCGGGACAGAGCTGGCACAGATACGCAGTATTTT. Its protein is CASSLTRDRAGTDTQYF.

CDR3 sequence (DNA): TGTGCCAGCAGTTACTTATCGGGTGGCACTTACGAGCAGTACTTC. Its protein is CASSYLSGGTYEQYF. The chain couples TRBV6-2 or TRBV6-3 to TRBJ2-7; D remains unclear. The CDR3 covers 15 residues. CDR1 and CDR2 from the germline V gene are MNHEY and SVGEGT. V lost 1 base and J lost 4, with 14 bases in between.

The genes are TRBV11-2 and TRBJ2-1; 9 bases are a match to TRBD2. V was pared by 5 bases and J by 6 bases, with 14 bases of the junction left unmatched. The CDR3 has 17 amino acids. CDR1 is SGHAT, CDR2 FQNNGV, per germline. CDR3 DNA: TGTGCCAGCAGCCCCCGTCCGGGACTAGCAGGGGCCAATGAGCAGTTCTTC. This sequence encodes CASSPRPGLAGANEQFF.

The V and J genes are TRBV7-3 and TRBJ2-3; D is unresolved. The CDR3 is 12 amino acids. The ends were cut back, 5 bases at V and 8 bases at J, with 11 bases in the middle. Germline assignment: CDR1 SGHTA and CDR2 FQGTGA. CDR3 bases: TGTGCCAGCAGCCAAGAGACGGGTACGCAGTATTTT. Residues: CASSQETGTQYF. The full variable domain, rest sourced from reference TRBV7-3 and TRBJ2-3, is GAGVSQTPSNKVTEKGKYVELRCDPISGHTALYWYRQSLGQGPEFLIYFQGTGAADDSGLPNDRFFAVRPEGSVSTLKIQRTERGDSAVYLCASSQETGTQYFGPGTRLTVL.

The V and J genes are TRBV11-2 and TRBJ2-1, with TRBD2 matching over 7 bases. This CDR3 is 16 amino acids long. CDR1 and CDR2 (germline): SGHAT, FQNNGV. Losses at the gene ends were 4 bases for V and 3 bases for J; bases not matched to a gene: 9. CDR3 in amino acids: CASSSYTSGNYNEQFF. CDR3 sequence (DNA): TGTGCCAGCAGCTCCTATACGAGCGGGAACTACAATGAGCAGTTCTTC. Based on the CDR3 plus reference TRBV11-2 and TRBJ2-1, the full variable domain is EAGVAQSPRYKIIEKRQSVAFWCNPISGHATLYWYQQILGQGPKLLIQFQNNGVVDDSQLPKDRFSAERLKGVDSTLKIQPAKLEDSAVYLCASSSYTSGNYNEQFFGPGTRLTVL.

The CDR3 sequence is CASSLRDRGRSYEQYF. The CDR3 region has the DNA TGTGCCAGCAGCTTGAGGGACAGGGGCCGCTCCTACGAGCAGTACTTC. The genes are TRBV5-6 and TRBJ2-7; 10 bases match TRBD1. The CDR3 sequence is 16 residues long. J gave up 0 bases and V 1 base, and 4 bases lay outside the gene matches. Germline lookup yields CDR1 SGHDT and CDR2 YYEEEE.

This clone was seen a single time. This CDR3 reads CSVRTGSNQPQHF. CDR3 DNA: TGCAGCGTGAGGACAGGGAGCAATCAGCCCCAGCATTTT. The chain uses TRBV29-1 and TRBJ1-5, with 8 bases fitting TRBD1. The CDR3 covers 13 residues. The germline CDR1 and CDR2 sequences are SQVTM and ANQGSEA. Trimming removed 6 bases from V and 1 base from J; junction bases left unmatched: 2.

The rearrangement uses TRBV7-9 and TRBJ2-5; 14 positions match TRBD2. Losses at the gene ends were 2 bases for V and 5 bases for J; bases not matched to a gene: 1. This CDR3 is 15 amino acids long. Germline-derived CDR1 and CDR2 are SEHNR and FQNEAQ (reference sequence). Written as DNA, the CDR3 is TGTGCCAGCAGCTTACGACTAGCGGGAGGGGAGACCCAGTACTTC. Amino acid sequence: CASSLRLAGGETQYF.